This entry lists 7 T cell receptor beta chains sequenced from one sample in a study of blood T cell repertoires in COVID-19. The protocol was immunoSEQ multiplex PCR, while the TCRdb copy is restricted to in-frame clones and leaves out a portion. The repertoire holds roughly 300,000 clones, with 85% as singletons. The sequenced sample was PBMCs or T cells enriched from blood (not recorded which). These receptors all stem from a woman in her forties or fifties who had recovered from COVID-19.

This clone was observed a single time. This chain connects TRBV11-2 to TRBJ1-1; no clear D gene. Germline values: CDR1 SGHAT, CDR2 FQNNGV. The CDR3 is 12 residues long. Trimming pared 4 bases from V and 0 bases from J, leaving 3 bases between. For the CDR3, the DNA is TGTGCCAGCAGCTGGCTGAACACTGAAGCTTTCTTT. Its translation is CASSWLNTEAFF.

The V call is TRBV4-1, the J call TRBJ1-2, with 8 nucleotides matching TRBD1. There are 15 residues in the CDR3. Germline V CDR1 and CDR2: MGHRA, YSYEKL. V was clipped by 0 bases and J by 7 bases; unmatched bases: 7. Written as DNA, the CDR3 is TGCGCCAGCAGCCAAGATGTTCAGGGGGCGCTTGGCTACACCTTC. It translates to CASSQDVQGALGYTF.

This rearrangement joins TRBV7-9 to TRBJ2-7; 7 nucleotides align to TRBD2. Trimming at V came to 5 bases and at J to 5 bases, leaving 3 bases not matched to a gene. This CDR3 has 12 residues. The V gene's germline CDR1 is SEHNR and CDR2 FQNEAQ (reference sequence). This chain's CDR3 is CASSHGRNEQYF. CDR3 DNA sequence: TGTGCCAGCAGCCACGGGAGGAACGAGCAGTACTTC.

The CDR3 loop reads CASSQNLRDTQYF. In nucleotides, the CDR3 is TGTGCCAGCAGCCAAAACCTGAGGGATACGCAGTATTTT. The gene calls are TRBV14 and TRBJ2-3; D unresolved. Germline lookup yields CDR1 SGHDN and CDR2 FVKESK. The CDR3 consists of 13 residues. The germline V and J ends were trimmed by 2 bases and 6 bases, with 9 bases remaining between them.

Written as DNA, the CDR3 is TGTGCCAGTAGTGTCCCCGGGACAGGGGGCACTGAAGCTTTCTTT. It translates to CASSVPGTGGTEAFF. The chain employs TRBV19 and TRBJ1-1; 11 bases line up with TRBD1. J lost 4 bases, V lost 5 bases, and 6 bases had no gene match. Germline V gives CDR1 LNHDA, CDR2 SQIVND (reference sequence). The CDR3 has 15 amino acids.

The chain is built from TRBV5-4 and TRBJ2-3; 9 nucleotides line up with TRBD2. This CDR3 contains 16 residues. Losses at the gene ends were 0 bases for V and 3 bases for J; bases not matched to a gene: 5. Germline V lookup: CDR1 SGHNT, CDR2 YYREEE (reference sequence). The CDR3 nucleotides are TGTGCCAGCAGCTTGGGACTAGCGGAGGGAACAGATACGCAGTATTTT. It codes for CASSLGLAEGTDTQYF.

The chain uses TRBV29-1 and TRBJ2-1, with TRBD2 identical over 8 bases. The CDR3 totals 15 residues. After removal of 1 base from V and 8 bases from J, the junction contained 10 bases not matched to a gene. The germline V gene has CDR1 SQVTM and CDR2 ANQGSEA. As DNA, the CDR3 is TGCAGCGTTGAAGCCCCTACGGGAGGGCCGTATGAGCAGTTCTTC. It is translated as CSVEAPTGGPYEQFF.